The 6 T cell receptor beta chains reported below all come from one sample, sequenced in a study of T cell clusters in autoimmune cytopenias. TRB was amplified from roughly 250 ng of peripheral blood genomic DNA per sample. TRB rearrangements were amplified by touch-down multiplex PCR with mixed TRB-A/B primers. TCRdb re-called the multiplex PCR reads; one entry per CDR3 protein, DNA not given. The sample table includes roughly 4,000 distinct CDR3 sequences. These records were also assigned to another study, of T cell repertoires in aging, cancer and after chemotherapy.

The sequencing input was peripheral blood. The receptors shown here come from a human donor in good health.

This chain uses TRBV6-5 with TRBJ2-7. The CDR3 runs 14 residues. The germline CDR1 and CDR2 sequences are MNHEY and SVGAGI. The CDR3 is CASSYGDSSYEQYF.

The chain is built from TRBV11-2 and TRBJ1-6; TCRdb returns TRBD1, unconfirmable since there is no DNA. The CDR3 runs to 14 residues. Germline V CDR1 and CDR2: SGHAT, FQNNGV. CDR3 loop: CASSRDRVNSPLHF.

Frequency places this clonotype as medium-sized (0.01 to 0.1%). This CDR3 reads CSVVALTGQGYTF. The chain employs TRBV29-1 and TRBJ1-2; the TCRdb call, TRBD1, lacks DNA for checking. The CDR3 is 13 residues long. Germline V gene data show CDR1 as SQVTM and CDR2 as ANQGSEA. The entire variable domain, with the rest obtained from reference TRBV29-1 and TRBJ1-2, is as follows: SAVISQKPSRDICQRGTSLTIQCQVDSQVTMMFWYRQQPGQSLTLIATANQGSEATYESGFVIDKFPISRPNLTFSTLTVSNMSPEDSSIYLCSVVALTGQGYTFGSGTRLTVV.

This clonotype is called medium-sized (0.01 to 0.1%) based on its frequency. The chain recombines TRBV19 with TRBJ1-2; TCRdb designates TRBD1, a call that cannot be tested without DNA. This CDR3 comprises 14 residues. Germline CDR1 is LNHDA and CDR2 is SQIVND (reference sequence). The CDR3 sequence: CASSTGGMNYGYTF.

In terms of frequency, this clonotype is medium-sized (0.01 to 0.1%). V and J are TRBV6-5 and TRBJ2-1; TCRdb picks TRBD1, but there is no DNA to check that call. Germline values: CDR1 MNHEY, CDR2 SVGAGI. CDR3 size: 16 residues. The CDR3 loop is CASSQRDRSSYNEQFF.

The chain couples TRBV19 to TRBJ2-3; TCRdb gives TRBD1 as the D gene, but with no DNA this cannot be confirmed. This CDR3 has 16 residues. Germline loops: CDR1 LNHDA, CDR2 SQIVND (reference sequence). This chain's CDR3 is CASTSRGGGSTDTQYF.